This T cell receptor beta chain was sequenced for a study of metastatic and nonmetastatic thyroid tumors. As for the study in general: Across peripheral blood and tumor or nodule tissue samples taken from malignant and benign thyroid patients, the repertoires were compared with one another. Study-level points and caveats: When malignant thyroid tumors were compared with benign nodules, TCR beta diversity was reportedly significantly higher in the malignant tumors. This held in both blood and tumor samples.

This clone was seen a few times. The antigen remains undetermined. Germline values: CDR1 MNHEY, CDR2 SMNVEV (reference sequence). Trimming cost V 2 bases and J 6 bases; bases outside gene matches: 13. The CDR3 consists of 17 residues. TCRdb re-called the PCR reads through MiXCR. Among 15,000 to 20,000 clones, about 33% were seen once, and the ten largest hold about a sixth. No treatment of any kind had been given to any patient before thyroid surgery. The genes are TRBV27 and TRBJ1-5; 7 bases fit TRBD1. The source material was tumor tissue. The clonotype originates from a female donor with papillary thyroid cancer or a benign thyroid nodule (not recorded which). Some clones in this sample may be carry-over from other donors' samples. CDR3 nucleotides: TGTGCCAGCAGTTTAGACCTTGGGACAGTTAGGGCTCAGCCCCAGCATTTT. Its translation is CASSLDLGTVRAQPQHF.